This TCR beta chain was recorded in a study of T cells expressing NK-cell markers. Overall study context: Cells sorted as CD3+CD56+NKG2C+, CD3+CD56+NKG2C- and CD3+CD56-NKG2C+ T cells supplied the TCR beta repertoires. Study-level results: Top CD8+ clonotypes included the dominant CD3+CD56+NKG2C+ clonotypes in several donors. Unclear, still, was the HCMV specificity of the expanded NKG2C+ T cell clones.

CDR1 MNHNY and CDR2 SVGAGI come from the germline V gene (reference sequence). The CDR3 spans 13 residues. To note about this clonotype: Its antigen is not identified.

From the 5' RACE reads, TCRdb lists one entry per CDR3 protein and no DNA. Across about 260,000 distinct CDR3 sequences, the top ten clones capture about 0.39% of the sample. Sequencing was carried out using blood T cells: a sorted CD56 or NKG2C T cell subset, CD4+ or CD8+ T cells, or bulk PBMC T cells (not recorded which). The rearrangement joins TRBV6-6 to TRBJ1-1. The sequence came from a man between 18 and 35 years old in good health. The CDR3 reads CASSYLRDTEAFF.